This T cell receptor (beta chain) was identified in a study of CD8 T cells in Susac syndrome. Reverse transcription of roughly 0.5 to 1 ug RNA used random hexamers. TCRdb passed the immunoSEQ multiplex PCR reads through MiXCR, listing each CDR3 protein once. The data hold approximately 200,000 distinct CDR3 sequences, with around 93% observed a single time. The V gene end was trimmed by 4 bases and the J gene end by 9 bases; junction bases not matched to a gene: 3. The CDR3 is 13 residues long. Germline CDR1 and CDR2: LGHDT and YNNKEL (reference sequence). This TCR derives from a human donor with multiple sclerosis. The source material was CD4+ T cells from PBMCs. V and J are TRBV3-1 and TRBJ1-5, with 10 bases that match TRBD1. CDR3 DNA: TGTGCCAGCAGCCCCTGGGACAGGGGGCCCCAGCATTTT. Its translation: CASSPWDRGPQHF.